Listed below are T cell receptor beta chains from one sample, sequenced in a study of control samples from healthy donors and cancer patients. Sequencing used immunoSEQ multiplex PCR; TCRdb keeps in-frame clones, though not all of them. The table includes approximately 150,000 clones, 89% detected once. The source material was PBMCs. The receptors were gathered from a man aged 45-65 years with head and neck cancer. Each CDR3 is given with its conserved first and last residue. The D gene is left open where the match is weak. Clone size is stated in some rows and not others, as once, few, many or a class when expanded.

length	J	D	V	size	CDR3	DNA
13	TRBJ1-4	-	TRBV2	-	CASTSEQYEKLFF	TGTGCCAGCACCTCAGAACAGTACGAGAAACTGTTTTTT
14	TRBJ1-1	-	TRBV28	-	CASTAQIRNTEAFF	TGTGCCAGCACCGCCCAAATAAGAAACACTGAAGCTTTCTTT
14	TRBJ1-2	TRBD1	TRBV10-3	-	CAIRGQGGIYGYTF	TGTGCCATCAGAGGACAGGGTGGAATCTATGGCTACACCTTC
17	TRBJ2-5	TRBD2	TRBV5-4	-	CASSSPLGLVGQETQYF	TGTGCCAGCAGCTCGCCGCTTGGACTAGTAGGACAAGAGACCCAGTACTTC
15	TRBJ2-1	-	TRBV7-2	-	CASSLAGTTNNEQFF	TGTGCCAGCAGCTTAGCAGGGACAACAAACAATGAGCAGTTCTTC
14	TRBJ1-1	-	TRBV28	-	CASSFRALNTEAFF	TGTGCCAGCAGTTTCAGGGCTTTGAACACTGAAGCTTTCTTT
14	TRBJ1-1	-	TRBV9	-	CASSLSEGGLEAFF	TGTGCCAGCAGCCTTTCCGAGGGCGGTCTTGAAGCTTTCTTT
11	TRBJ1-1	-	TRBV10-3	medium-sized	CAISGQNEAFF	TGTGCCATCAGTGGACAGAATGAAGCTTTCTTT
15	TRBJ1-6	-	TRBV19	-	CASTLGTSYNSPLHF	TGTGCCAGTACTCTCGGTACCTCCTATAATTCACCCCTCCACTTT
12	TRBJ2-1	-	TRBV5-1	-	CASYEGGSEQFF	TGCGCCAGCTACGAGGGGGGTAGTGAGCAGTTCTTC
16	TRBJ2-1	TRBD2	TRBV6-5	-	CASSLNGRKSYNEQFF	TGTGCCAGCAGTTTAAACGGGAGGAAGTCCTACAATGAGCAGTTCTTC
15	TRBJ2-1	TRBD2	TRBV6-5	-	CASSKTGLAVNEQFF	TGTGCCAGCAGTAAGACGGGACTAGCGGTAAATGAGCAGTTCTTC
15	TRBJ2-2	-	TRBV3-1/TRBV3-2	-	CASSQEGGGTGELFF	TGTGCCAGCAGCCAAGAAGGCGGCGGTACCGGGGAGCTGTTTTTT
14	TRBJ2-7	-	TRBV6-1	-	CASSEVGASYEQYF	TGTGCCAGCAGTGAAGTAGGGGCCTCCTACGAGCAGTACTTC
14	TRBJ2-5	TRBD2	TRBV10-3	-	CAISEGGGAETQYF	TGTGCCATCAGTGAAGGCGGGGGGGCGGAGACCCAGTACTTC
14	TRBJ1-2	-	TRBV20-1	-	CSASLGRRDYGYTF	TGCAGTGCTAGTTTAGGACGTAGAGACTATGGCTACACCTTC
11	TRBJ2-1	-	TRBV25-1	-	CASATHDEQFF	TGTGCCAGCGCAACCCACGATGAGCAGTTCTTC
14	TRBJ2-5	TRBD2	TRBV10-3	-	CAISDGGVRETQYF	TGTGCCATCAGTGACGGGGGGGTCCGAGAGACCCAGTACTTC
15	TRBJ2-1	-	TRBV19	few	CASSTDASSYNEQFF	TGTGCCAGTAGTACCGACGCGAGCTCCTACAATGAGCAGTTCTTC
12	TRBJ1-2	-	TRBV12-1	-	CASSCQGCGYTF	TGTGCCAGCAGCTGTCAGGGATGTGGCTACACCTTC
15	TRBJ2-2	TRBD1	TRBV5-1	-	CASSWGIQGIGELFF	TGCGCCAGCAGCTGGGGAATACAGGGGATCGGGGAGCTGTTTTTT
15	TRBJ2-1	-	TRBV27	-	CASSFAPSSYNEQFF	TGTGCCAGCAGTTTTGCCCCTTCGTCCTACAATGAGCAGTTCTTC
21	TRBJ1-2	TRBD1	TRBV12-5	-	CASGLVRQGKIWDPSGYGYTF	TGTGCTAGTGGTTTGGTGAGACAGGGTAAGATATGGGACCCTAGTGGCTATGGCTACACCTTC
13	TRBJ2-7	-	TRBV6-4	-	CARTVFFGVEQYF	TGTGCCAGAACTGTCTTCTTCGGTGTCGAGCAGTACTTC
14	TRBJ2-7	TRBD1	TRBV10-3	-	CAISGQGSLREQYF	TGTGCCATCAGTGGACAGGGTTCTTTGAGGGAGCAGTACTTC
13	TRBJ1-2	-	TRBV18	-	CASSPTAMDGYTF	TGTGCCAGCTCACCTACCGCTATGGATGGCTACACCTTC
14	TRBJ1-5	-	TRBV18	-	CASSPTYSNQPQHF	TGTGCCAGCTCACCTACCTATAGCAATCAGCCCCAGCATTTT
17	TRBJ2-5	TRBD2	TRBV2	-	CASRRGLAGGRGETQYF	TGTGCCAGCAGGAGGGGACTAGCGGGAGGGCGGGGAGAGACCCAGTACTTC
13	TRBJ1-2	-	TRBV4-1	-	CASSQDRGYGYTF	TGCGCCAGCAGCCAAGACAGGGGCTATGGCTACACCTTC
15	TRBJ2-7	TRBD2	TRBV28	-	CASSSTSGISYEQYF	TGTGCCAGCAGTTCAACTAGCGGGATCTCCTACGAGCAGTACTTC
15	TRBJ2-5	-	TRBV7-2	-	CASSLGAQAQETQYF	TGTGCCAGCAGCTTAGGGGCACAGGCCCAAGAGACCCAGTACTTC
17	TRBJ1-5	-	TRBV20-1	few	CSASRSMGGVSNQPQHF	TGCAGTGCTAGTAGGAGCATGGGGGGCGTAAGCAATCAGCCCCAGCATTTT
15	TRBJ2-3	-	TRBV6-2/TRBV6-3	-	CASSSRPGEQDTQYF	TGTGCCAGCAGTTCCCGGCCGGGAGAGCAAGATACGCAGTATTTT
14	TRBJ1-1	-	TRBV29-1	-	CSAERGDENTEAFF	TGCAGCGCCGAGAGAGGGGACGAGAACACTGAAGCTTTCTTT
14	TRBJ1-6	TRBD1	TRBV28	-	CASSGDREISPLHF	TGTGCCAGCAGTGGGGACAGGGAGATTTCACCCCTCCACTTT